This T cell receptor (beta chain) was captured by sequencing in a study of T-cell reconstitution after alpha-beta-depleted transplantation in children. Preparation of the TCRbeta library used unique molecular identifiers. Each CDR3 protein gets one entry after TCRdb re-called the PCR reads with MiXCR. The sample records approximately 1,000,000 distinct CDR3 sequences, roughly 29% being singletons. The germline V and J ends were trimmed by 3 bases and 6 bases, with 6 bases remaining between them. The CDR3 loop spans 12 amino acids. Germline V gives CDR1 SGHVS, CDR2 FNYEAQ. The material was PBMCs, mostly from graft donor cells, obtained 360 days after TCRalphabeta/CD19-depleted stem cell transplant. The chain uses TRBV7-6 and TRBJ1-3, with no clear D. The source of this sequence is a boy in the first two years of life who had a stem cell transplant for SCID, so the T cells may come from the graft donor. The CDR3 sequence: CASSLPPNTIYF. CDR3 sequence (DNA): TGTGCCAGCAGCTTGCCTCCAAACACCATATATTTT. Full variable domain (remainder filled in from reference TRBV7-6 and TRBJ1-3): GAGVSQSPRYKVTKRGQDVALRCDPISGHVSLYWYRQALGQGPEFLTYFNYEAQQDKSGLPNDRFSAERPEGSISTLTIQRTEQRDSAMYRCASSLPPNTIYFGEGSWLTVV.